This passage covers 19 T cell receptor beta chains from one sample sequenced in a study of beta chain features in type 1 diabetes. What was sequenced were expressed TCRB transcripts, since all of the isolated RNA had been reverse transcribed. The data were produced by immunoSEQ multiplex PCR, yet TCRdb's version contains in-frame clones alone and is incomplete. This sample carries about 300,000 clones, about 7.8% of them seen once, and the ten largest clones take more than 0.8%. Material: central memory CD4+ T cells from blood. The receptors come from a woman aged 18-30 years in good health.

The rearrangement joins TRBV28 to TRBJ1-2, with D uncertain. The CDR3 extends over 13 amino acids. The germline gives CDR1 MDHEN, CDR2 SYDVKM. Trimming took off 3 bases at V and 0 bases at J, with 5 bases between the two ends. CDR3 DNA: TGTGCCAGCAGTTTGAGGCCTAACTATGGCTACACCTTC. Its protein product is CASSLRPNYGYTF.

The chain joins TRBV7-2 to TRBJ2-3; tentatively, D is TRBD1 or TRBD2 (7 bases each). V was cut by 5 bases and J by 6 bases, with 15 bases left in between. Germline loops: CDR1 SGHTA, CDR2 FQGNSA. The CDR3 sequence is 14 residues long. The chain's CDR3 is CASSQNRGGDTQYF. DNA of the CDR3: TGTGCCAGCAGCCAAAACAGGGGAGGGGATACGCAGTATTTT.

This clone turned up a few times. This CDR3 reads CASSRDISSYEQYF. As DNA, the CDR3 is TGTGCCAGCAGCCGGGACATCTCCTCCTACGAGCAGTACTTC. V usage is TRBV7-2 and J usage is TRBJ2-7, with D possibly being TRBD1 (6 bases). Trimming shortened V by 5 bases and J by 0 bases, and 11 bases separated the two germline ends. The germline CDR1 and CDR2 sequences are SGHTA and FQGNSA. This CDR3 is built from 14 residues.

CDR3 nucleotides: TGTGCCAGCAGCAAAAGTCAGTTAGGTACTGAAGCTTTCTTT. This codes for CASSKSQLGTEAFF. The J gene is TRBJ1-1, the V gene TRBV11-2, with D unclear. The germline CDR1 and CDR2 sequences are SGHAT and FQNNGV. The CDR3 consists of 14 residues. V gave up 5 bases and J gave up 5 bases, with 15 bases separating them.

This clone showed up just a few times. The V and J genes are TRBV25-1 and TRBJ1-4; no clear D. Per the germline V gene, CDR1 is MGHDK and CDR2 is SYGVNS. This CDR3 spans 13 amino acids. V was shortened by 1 base and J by 8 bases, with 8 bases between the two germline ends. CDR3 nucleotide sequence: TGTGCCAGCAGTGAATCGGCCAGGGAAAAACTGTTTTTT. Its translation is CASSESAREKLFF.

This clone appeared a few times. The chain links TRBV29-1 to TRBJ2-3; 9 bases fit TRBD2. J was trimmed by 1 base and V by 3 bases; bases with no gene match: 2. This CDR3 is 14 amino acids long. CDR1 SQVTM and CDR2 ANQGSEA come from the germline V gene. In nucleotides, the CDR3 is TGCAGCGTTGAGACTAGCGGTCGCACAGATACGCAGTATTTT. This encodes CSVETSGRTDTQYF.

Many counts were recorded for this clone. V gene TRBV28 combines with J gene TRBJ1-6; 10 bases match TRBD1. Germline assignment: CDR1 MDHEN and CDR2 SYDVKM. Trimming at V came to 3 bases and at J to 10 bases, leaving 6 bases not matched to a gene. CDR3 size: 15 residues. CDR3 DNA sequence: TGTGCCAGCAGTTTCCCCGACAGGGGGCCCTCACCCCTCCACTTT. Residues: CASSFPDRGPSPLHF.

V and J are TRBV4-3 and TRBJ2-1, with 15 bases aligning to TRBD2. This CDR3 contains 18 residues. The germline CDR1 and CDR2 sequences are LGHNA and YSLEER. The V gene end was trimmed by 0 bases and the J gene end by 7 bases; junction bases not matched to a gene: 7. DNA for the CDR3: TGCGCCAGCAGCCAAGATCTCAGGACTAGCGGGAGGGGTAATGAGCAGTTCTTC. This codes for CASSQDLRTSGRGNEQFF.

The rearrangement links TRBV28 to TRBJ2-2; D gene unclear. The germline V and J ends were trimmed by 1 base and 7 bases, with 10 bases remaining between them. Germline lookup yields CDR1 MDHEN and CDR2 SYDVKM. The CDR3 runs 14 residues. The DNA for the CDR3 is TGTGCCAGCAGTTTATTTGGTGGTGACGGGGAGCTGTTTTTT. The encoded protein is CASSLFGGDGELFF.

This clone was observed a handful of times. The chain links TRBV27 to TRBJ2-1; TRBD2 aligns across 7 bases. The junction had 8 bases not matched to a gene; V was cut back by 5 bases and J by 7 bases. Germline values: CDR1 MNHEY, CDR2 SMNVEV (reference sequence). The CDR3 extends over 14 amino acids. The CDR3 region is CASSPRTSLNEQFF. The CDR3 DNA reads as TGTGCCAGCAGTCCCCGGACTAGTTTAAATGAGCAGTTCTTC.

This clone has a handful of counts. The chain joins TRBV5-6 to TRBJ2-1; D gene unclear. This CDR3 comprises 13 residues. Trimming removed 1 base at V and 7 bases at J, with 9 bases between. Per germline, CDR1 SGHDT and CDR2 YYEEEE. This CDR3 is CASSLTVWNEQFF. CDR3 coding DNA: TGTGCCAGCAGCTTGACTGTCTGGAATGAGCAGTTCTTC.

About this clone: This likely traces to a read error, being one base from a far larger clone. This sample also contains other DNA sequences that code for the same CDR3. This chain joins TRBV30 and TRBJ2-7; D not resolved. This CDR3 is built from 10 residues. CDR1 and CDR2 (germline): GTSNPN, SVGIG (reference sequence). Between the trimmed V and J ends, which lost 3 bases and 8 bases, there was a span of 8 bases. The CDR3 reads CAWSSKKQYF. The CDR3 DNA reads TGTGCCTGGAGCTCGAAGAAGCAGTACTTC.

This clone came up a few times. The chain links TRBV2 to TRBJ2-1; D is possibly TRBD2 (6 bases). The CDR3 covers 13 residues. In germline, CDR1 is SNHLY, CDR2 FYNNEI. V shed 7 bases and J shed 6 bases, with 13 bases lying between them. The CDR3 coding sequence is TGTGCCAGCACTAGACTAGTGGGCAATGAGCAGTTCTTC. Translating it yields CASTRLVGNEQFF.

The chain employs TRBV6-5 and TRBJ2-7; no firm D call. CDR3 size: 14 residues. Per the germline V gene, CDR1 is MNHEY and CDR2 is SVGAGI. Trimming cost V 5 bases and J 7 bases, with 18 bases left between them. CDR3 sequence reads: CASSRGYTMMEQYF. Here the CDR3 DNA reads TGTGCCAGCAGTCGTGGTTATACGATGATGGAGCAGTACTTC.

The J gene is TRBJ1-3, the V gene TRBV29-1; D gene uncertain. CDR1 is SQVTM and CDR2 is ANQGSEA in the germline V gene. The CDR3 covers 12 residues. Trimming stripped 5 bases from V and 4 bases from J, with 9 bases between. The CDR3 reads CSVSSAGNTIYF. The CDR3 DNA sequence: TGCAGCGTTTCGTCCGCCGGAAACACCATATATTTT.

This clone was counted many times. The chain carries TRBV7-2 and TRBJ2-5; D gene ambiguous. CDR3 length equals 13 residues. CDR1 and CDR2 from the germline V gene are SGHTA and FQGNSA. V dropped 5 bases and J dropped 2 bases, with 9 bases sitting between them. In DNA form, the CDR3 reads TGTGCCAGCAGCCCGAGTCTACAAGAGACCCAGTACTTC. Translating gives CASSPSLQETQYF.

This chain joins TRBV4-3 and TRBJ1-4; D perhaps matches TRBD1 (5 bases). The germline V and J ends were trimmed by 4 bases and 5 bases, with 14 bases remaining between them. CDR3 size: 15 residues. Germline CDR1 and CDR2: LGHNA and YSLEER. The CDR3 bases are TGCGCCAGCAGCCCCCACCCCGGGGGGAATGAAAAACTGTTTTTT. This translates into CASSPHPGGNEKLFF.

The chain recombines TRBV5-1 with TRBJ1-1; TRBD1 matches 7 bases. From germline, CDR1 is SGHRS and CDR2 YFSETQ. The CDR3 is made up of 14 amino acids. With V trimmed by 4 bases and J by 0 bases, 3 bases remained unmatched. Written as DNA, the CDR3 is TGCGCCAGCAGCGCGACAGGGTTGAACACTGAAGCTTTCTTT. Protein product: CASSATGLNTEAFF.

There are many counts of this clone. V is TRBV10-3 and J is TRBJ1-4, with D hard to call. Trimming left V 7 bases short and J 0 bases short, with 6 bases between. The CDR3 has 13 amino acids. Germline values: CDR1 ENHRY, CDR2 SYGVKD. The CDR3 DNA reads TGTGCCATCACAGCTTCAACTAATGAAAAACTGTTTTTT. This translates into CAITASTNEKLFF.